The clone carrying this T cell receptor beta chain was counted a few times. The antigen remains unidentified. The sample belongs to a study of shared clonotypes between healthy human individuals. Study outcomes and limitations: With a few donors compared, around 5% of naive CD4 clonotypes were shared. The study drew on few donors, limiting represented genetic and exposure-history diversity.

V was cut by 6 bases and J by 5 bases, with 16 bases left in between. This CDR3 is 14 amino acids long. Germline V gives CDR1 SGHAT, CDR2 FQNNGV. Deep-level settings were used for running the assay. TCRdb's copy holds only in-frame clones and misses some; the assay was immunoSEQ multiplex PCR. The sample shows about 1.1 million clones, 70% to 85% of them seen only once. Researchers partitioned CD4+ cells into CD45RA+ naive and CD45RA-negative memory subsets. V gene TRBV11-2 combines with J gene TRBJ1-1, with D hard to call. The sample taken for sequencing was memory CD4+ T cells from PBMCs. Subset reported: CD45RA-negative fraction. The sequence was collected from a man aged 18 to 35 in good health. Some clones in this sample may be carry-over from other donors' samples. Written as DNA, the CDR3 is TGTGCCAGCAGTCACCTGAGGGTCGGGACTGAAGCTTTCTTT. Translating it yields CASSHLRVGTEAFF.